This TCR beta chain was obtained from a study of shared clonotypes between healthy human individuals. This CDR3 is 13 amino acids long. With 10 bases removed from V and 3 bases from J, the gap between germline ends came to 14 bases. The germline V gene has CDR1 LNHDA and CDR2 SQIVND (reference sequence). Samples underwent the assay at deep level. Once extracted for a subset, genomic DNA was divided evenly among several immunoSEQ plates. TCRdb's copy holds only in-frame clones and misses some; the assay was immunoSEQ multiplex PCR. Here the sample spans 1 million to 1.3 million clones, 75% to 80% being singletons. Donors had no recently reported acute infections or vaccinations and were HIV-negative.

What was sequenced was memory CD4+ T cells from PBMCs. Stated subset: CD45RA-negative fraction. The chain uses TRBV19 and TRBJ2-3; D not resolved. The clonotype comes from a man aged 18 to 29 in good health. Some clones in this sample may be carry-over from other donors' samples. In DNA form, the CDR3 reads TGTGCCACGATGGGCCCTAATACAGATACGCAGTATTTT. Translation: CATMGPNTDTQYF. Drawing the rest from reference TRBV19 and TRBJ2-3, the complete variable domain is DGGITQSPKYLFRKEGQNVTLSCEQNLNHDAMYWYRQDPGQGLRLIYYSQIVNDFQKGDIAEGYSVSREKKESFPLTVTSAQKNPTAFYLCATMGPNTDTQYFGPGTRLTVL.